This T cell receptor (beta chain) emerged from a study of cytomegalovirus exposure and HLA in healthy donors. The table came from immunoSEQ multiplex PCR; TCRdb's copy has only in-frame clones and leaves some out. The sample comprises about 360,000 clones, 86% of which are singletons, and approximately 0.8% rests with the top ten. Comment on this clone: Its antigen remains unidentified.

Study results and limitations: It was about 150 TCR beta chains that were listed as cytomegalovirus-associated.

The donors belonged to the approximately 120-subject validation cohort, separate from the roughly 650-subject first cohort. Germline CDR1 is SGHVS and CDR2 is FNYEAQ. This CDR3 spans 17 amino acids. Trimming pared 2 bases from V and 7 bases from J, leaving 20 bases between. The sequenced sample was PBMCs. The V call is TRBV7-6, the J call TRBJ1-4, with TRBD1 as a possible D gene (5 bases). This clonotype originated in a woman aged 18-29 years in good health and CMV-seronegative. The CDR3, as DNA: TGTGCCAGCAGCTTAATCTGGGCAAGGGGTCGAAGTGAAAAACTGTTTTTT. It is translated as CASSLIWARGRSEKLFF.